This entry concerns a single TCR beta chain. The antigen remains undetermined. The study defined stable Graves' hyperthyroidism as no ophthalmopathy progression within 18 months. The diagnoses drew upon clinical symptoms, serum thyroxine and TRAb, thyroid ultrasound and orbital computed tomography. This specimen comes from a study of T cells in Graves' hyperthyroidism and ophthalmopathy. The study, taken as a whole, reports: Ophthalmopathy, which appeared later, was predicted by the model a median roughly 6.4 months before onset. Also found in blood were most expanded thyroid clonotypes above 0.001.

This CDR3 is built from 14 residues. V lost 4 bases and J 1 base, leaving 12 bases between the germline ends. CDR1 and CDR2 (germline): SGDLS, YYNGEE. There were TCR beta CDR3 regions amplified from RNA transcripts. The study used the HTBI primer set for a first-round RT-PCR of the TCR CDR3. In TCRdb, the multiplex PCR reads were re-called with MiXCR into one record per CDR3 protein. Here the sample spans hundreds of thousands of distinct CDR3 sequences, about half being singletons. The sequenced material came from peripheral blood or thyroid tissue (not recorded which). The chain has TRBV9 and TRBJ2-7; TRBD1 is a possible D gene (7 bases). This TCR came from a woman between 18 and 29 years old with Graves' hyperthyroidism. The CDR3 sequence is CASSPGDRSYEQYF. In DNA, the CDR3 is TGTGCCAGCAGCCCGGGGGACAGATCCTACGAGCAGTACTTC.